This T cell receptor (beta chain) originates from a study of shared T cell receptors in the human thymus. The protocol was immunoSEQ multiplex PCR, while the TCRdb copy is restricted to in-frame clones and leaves out a portion. This table holds almost 550,000 clones, about 84% found once. CDR3 length equals 15 residues. With V trimmed by 10 bases and J by 1 base, 9 bases remained unmatched. Germline values: CDR1 MNHEY, CDR2 SMNVEV (reference sequence). The data also belong to a second study, concerning human thymus T cells. Per that study: Resections removed during corrective heart surgery provided the thymus tissue used. Thymic and blood repertoires showed apparently biased V and J gene usage. Overlap was high between thymic repertoires from unrelated individuals, as reported in related research.

Material: thymocytes. The chain couples TRBV27 to TRBJ1-5; 8 bases map to TRBD1. The TCR originated in a boy younger than two with a congenital heart defect. CDR3 in amino acids: CAIRTGSWSNQPQHF. For the CDR3, the DNA is TGTGCCATTCGGACAGGGTCATGGAGCAATCAGCCCCAGCATTTT.